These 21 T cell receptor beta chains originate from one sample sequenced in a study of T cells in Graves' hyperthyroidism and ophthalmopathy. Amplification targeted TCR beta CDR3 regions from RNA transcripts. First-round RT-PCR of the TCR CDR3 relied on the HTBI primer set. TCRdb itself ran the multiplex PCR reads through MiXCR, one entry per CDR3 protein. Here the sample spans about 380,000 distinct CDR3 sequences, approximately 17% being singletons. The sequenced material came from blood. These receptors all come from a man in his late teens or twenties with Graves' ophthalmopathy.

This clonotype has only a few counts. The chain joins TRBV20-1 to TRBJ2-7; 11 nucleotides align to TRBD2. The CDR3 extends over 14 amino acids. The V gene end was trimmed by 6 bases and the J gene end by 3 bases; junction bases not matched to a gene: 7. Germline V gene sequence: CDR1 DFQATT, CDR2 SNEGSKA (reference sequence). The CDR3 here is CSATTSGEIYEQYF. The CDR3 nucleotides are TGCAGTGCAACGACTAGCGGGGAGATCTACGAGCAGTACTTC.

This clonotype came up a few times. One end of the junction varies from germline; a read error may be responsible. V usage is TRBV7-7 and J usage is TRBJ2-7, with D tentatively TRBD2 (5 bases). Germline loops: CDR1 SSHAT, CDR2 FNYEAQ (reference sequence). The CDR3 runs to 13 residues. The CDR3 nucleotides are TGTGCTAGCAGCAGAGGCTCGGGGTACGAGCAGTACTTC. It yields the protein CASSRGSGYEQYF.

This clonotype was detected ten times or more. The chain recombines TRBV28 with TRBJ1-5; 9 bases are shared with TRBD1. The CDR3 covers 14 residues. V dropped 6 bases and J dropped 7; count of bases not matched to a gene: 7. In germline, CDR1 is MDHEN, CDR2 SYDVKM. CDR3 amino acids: CASREDRGWQPQHF. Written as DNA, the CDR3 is TGTGCCAGCAGGGAGGACAGGGGCTGGCAGCCCCAGCATTTT.

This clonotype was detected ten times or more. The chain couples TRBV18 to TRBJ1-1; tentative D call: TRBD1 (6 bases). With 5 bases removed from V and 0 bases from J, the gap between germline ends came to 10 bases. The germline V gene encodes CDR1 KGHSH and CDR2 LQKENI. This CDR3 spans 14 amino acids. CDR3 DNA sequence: TGTGCCAGCTCAACACAGGGCATGAACACTGAAGCTTTCTTT. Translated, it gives CASSTQGMNTEAFF.

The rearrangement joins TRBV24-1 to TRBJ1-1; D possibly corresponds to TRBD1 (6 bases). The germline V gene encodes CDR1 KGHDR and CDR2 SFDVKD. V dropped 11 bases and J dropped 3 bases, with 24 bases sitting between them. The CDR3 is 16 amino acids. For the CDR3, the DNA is TGTGCCAGTAGTCCCTACCGACAGGTCTCGGACACTGAAGCTTTCTTT. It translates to CASSPYRQVSDTEAFF.

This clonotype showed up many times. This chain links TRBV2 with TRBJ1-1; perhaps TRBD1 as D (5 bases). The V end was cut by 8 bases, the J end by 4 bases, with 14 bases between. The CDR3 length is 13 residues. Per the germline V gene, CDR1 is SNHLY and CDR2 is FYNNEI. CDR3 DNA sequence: TGTGCCAGCGGTGGAGGGGTTTTCACTGAAGCTTTCTTT. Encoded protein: CASGGGVFTEAFF.

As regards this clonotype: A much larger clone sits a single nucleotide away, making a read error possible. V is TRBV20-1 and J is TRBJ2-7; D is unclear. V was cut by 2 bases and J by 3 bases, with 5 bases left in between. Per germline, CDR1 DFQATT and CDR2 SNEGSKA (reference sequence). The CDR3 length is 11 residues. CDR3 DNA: TGCAGTGCTAGACCCGGCTACGAGCAGTACTTC. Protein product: CSARPGYEQYF.

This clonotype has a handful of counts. CDR3 protein: CASIPSDRRQPQHF. In DNA form, the CDR3 reads TGTGCCAGTATCCCTTCGGACAGGCGTCAGCCCCAGCATTTT. The rearrangement uses TRBV19 and TRBJ1-5, with 7 nucleotides matching TRBD1. Trimming at V came to 7 bases and at J to 6 bases, leaving 9 bases not matched to a gene. The CDR3 length is 14 residues. Looked up from germline, CDR1 is LNHDA and CDR2 is SQIVND (reference sequence).

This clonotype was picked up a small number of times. The CDR3: CASSAGQGPSYEQYF. CDR3 nucleotide sequence: TGCGCCAGCAGTGCTGGACAGGGTCCCTCCTACGAGCAGTACTTC. The chain employs TRBV4-1 and TRBJ2-7; 8 bases match TRBD1. There are 15 residues in the CDR3. The ends lost 6 bases at V and 0 bases at J; junction bases unmatched: 7. CDR1 is MGHRA, CDR2 YSYEKL, per germline.

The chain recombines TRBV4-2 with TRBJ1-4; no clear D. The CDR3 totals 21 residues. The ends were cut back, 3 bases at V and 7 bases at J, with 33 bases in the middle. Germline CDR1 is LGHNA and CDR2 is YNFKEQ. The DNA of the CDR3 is TGTGCCAGCAGCCACCCCTCCTCAATGGAGTCCCCGACGGGAAGTGGTGAAAAACTGTTTTTT. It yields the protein CASSHPSSMESPTGSGEKLFF.

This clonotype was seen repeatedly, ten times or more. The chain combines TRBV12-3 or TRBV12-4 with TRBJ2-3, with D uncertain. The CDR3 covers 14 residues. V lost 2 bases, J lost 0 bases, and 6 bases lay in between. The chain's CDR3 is CASSLSDSTDTQYF. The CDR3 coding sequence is TGTGCCAGCAGTTTAAGTGACAGCACAGATACGCAGTATTTT.

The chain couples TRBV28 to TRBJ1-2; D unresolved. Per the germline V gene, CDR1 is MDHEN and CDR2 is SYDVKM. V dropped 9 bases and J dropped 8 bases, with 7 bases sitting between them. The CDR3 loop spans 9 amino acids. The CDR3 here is CASGKGYTF. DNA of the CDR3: TGTGCCAGTGGTAAGGGCTACACCTTC.

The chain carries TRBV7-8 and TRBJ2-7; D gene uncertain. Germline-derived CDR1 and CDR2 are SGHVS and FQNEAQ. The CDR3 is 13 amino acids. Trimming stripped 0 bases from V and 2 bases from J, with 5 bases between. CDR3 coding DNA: TGTGCCAGCAGCTTAGCGAATACCTACGAGCAGTACTTC. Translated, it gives CASSLANTYEQYF.

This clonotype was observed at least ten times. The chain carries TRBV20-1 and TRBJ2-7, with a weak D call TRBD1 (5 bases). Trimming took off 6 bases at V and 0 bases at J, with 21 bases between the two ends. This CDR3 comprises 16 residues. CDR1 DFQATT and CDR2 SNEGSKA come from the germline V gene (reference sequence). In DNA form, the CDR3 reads TGCAGTGCCCCAGGGCTGGACGGAAGGAGCTCCTACGAGCAGTACTTC. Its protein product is CSAPGLDGRSSYEQYF.

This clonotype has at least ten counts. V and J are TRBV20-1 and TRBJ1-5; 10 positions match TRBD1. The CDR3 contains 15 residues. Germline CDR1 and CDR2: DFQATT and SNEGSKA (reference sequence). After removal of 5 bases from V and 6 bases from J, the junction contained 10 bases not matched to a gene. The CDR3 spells CSAGSGTGDAQPQHF. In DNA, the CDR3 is TGCAGTGCTGGTTCCGGGACAGGGGATGCTCAGCCCCAGCATTTT.

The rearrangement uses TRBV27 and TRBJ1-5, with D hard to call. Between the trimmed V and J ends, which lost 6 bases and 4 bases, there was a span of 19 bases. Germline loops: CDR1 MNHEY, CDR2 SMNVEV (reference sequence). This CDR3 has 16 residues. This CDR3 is CASRPGGRGENQPQHF. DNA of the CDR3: TGTGCCAGCAGACCCGGAGGGCGGGGAGAAAATCAGCCCCAGCATTTT.

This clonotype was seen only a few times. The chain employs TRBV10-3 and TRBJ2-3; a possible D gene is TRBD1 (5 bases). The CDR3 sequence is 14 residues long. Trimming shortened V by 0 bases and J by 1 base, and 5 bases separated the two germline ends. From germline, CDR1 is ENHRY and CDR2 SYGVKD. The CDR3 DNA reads TGTGCCATCAGTGAGTCGACAGGCACAGATACGCAGTATTTT. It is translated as CAISESTGTDTQYF.

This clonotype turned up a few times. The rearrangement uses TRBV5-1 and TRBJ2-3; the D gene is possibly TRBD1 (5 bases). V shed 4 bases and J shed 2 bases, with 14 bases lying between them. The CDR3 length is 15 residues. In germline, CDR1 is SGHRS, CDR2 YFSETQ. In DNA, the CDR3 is TGCGCCAGCAGCATTGACAGCTCACTCACAGATACGCAGTATTTT. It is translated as CASSIDSSLTDTQYF.

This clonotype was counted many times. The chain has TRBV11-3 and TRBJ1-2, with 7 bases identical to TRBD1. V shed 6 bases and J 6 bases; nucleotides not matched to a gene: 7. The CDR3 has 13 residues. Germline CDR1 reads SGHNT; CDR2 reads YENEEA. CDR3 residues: CASRGKGAHGYTF. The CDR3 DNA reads TGTGCCAGCAGGGGCAAGGGGGCACATGGCTACACCTTC.

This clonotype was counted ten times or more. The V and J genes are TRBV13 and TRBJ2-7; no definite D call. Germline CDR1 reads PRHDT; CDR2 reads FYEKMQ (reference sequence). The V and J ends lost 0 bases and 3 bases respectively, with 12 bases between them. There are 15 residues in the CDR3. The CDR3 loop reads CASSLGAQPLYEQYF. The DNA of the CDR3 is TGTGCCAGCAGCTTAGGGGCCCAACCCCTCTACGAGCAGTACTTC.

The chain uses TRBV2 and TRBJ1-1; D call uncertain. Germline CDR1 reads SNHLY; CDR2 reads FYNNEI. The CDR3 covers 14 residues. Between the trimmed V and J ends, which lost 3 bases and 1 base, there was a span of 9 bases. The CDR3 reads CASSEWTANTEAFF. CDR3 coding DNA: TGTGCCAGCAGTGAGTGGACGGCGAACACTGAAGCTTTCTTT.